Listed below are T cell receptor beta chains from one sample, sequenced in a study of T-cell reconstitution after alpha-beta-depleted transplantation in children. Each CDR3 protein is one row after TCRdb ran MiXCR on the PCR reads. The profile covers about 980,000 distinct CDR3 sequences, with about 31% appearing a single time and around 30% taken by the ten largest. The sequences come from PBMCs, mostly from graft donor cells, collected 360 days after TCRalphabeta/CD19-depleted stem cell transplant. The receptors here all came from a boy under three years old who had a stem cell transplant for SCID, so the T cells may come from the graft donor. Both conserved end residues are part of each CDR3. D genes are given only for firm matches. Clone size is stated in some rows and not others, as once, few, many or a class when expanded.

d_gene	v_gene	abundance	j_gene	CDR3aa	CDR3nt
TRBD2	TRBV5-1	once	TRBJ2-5	CASSLSSSGPQETQYF	TGCGCCAGCAGCTTGTCGTCTAGCGGGCCCCAAGAGACCCAGTACTTC
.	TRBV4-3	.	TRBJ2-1	CASSQGGVWDEQFF	TGCGCCAGCAGCCAAGGCGGGGTTTGGGATGAGCAGTTCTTC
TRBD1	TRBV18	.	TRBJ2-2	CASSLIQGANTGELFF	TGTGCCAGCTCACTTATACAGGGGGCGAACACCGGGGAGCTGTTTTTT
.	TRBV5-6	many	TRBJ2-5	CASSKSGPGETQYF	TGTGCCAGCAGCAAATCAGGGCCCGGGGAGACCCAGTACTTC
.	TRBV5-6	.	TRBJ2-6	CASSQLVQGSRGANVLTF	TGTGCCAGCAGCCAGTTAGTTCAAGGGTCCCGGGGGGCCAACGTCCTGACTTTC
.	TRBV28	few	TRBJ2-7	CASSLDSSTYEQYF	TGTGCCAGCAGCCTAGACAGTTCGACCTACGAGCAGTACTTC
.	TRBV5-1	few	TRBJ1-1	CASRRWDGPNTEAFF	TGCGCCAGCAGGAGGTGGGACGGACCGAACACTGAAGCTTTCTTT
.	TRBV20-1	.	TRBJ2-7	CSARDGTPGEQYF	TGCAGTGCTAGAGATGGGACCCCGGGGGAGCAGTACTTC
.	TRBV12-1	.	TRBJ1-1	CASRYRQNMNTEAFF	TGTGCCAGCCGCTACCGACAGAACATGAACACTGAAGCTTTCTTT
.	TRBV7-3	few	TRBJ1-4	CASSLTGGPNEKLFF	TGTGCCAGCAGCTTAACAGGGGGTCCTAATGAAAAACTGTTTTTT
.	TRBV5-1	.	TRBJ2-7	CASSLGRGPFEQYF	TGCGCCAGCAGCTTGGGTCGGGGACCTTTTGAGCAGTACTTC
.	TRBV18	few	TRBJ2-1	CASSPRGGVMLVINEQFF	TGTGCCAGCTCACCGCGAGGGGGGGTCATGCTGGTTATCAATGAGCAGTTCTTC
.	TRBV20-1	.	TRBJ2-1	CSARGQGGPVGAYEQFF	TGCAGTGCTAGGGGCCAGGGGGGCCCGGTCGGTGCGTATGAGCAGTTCTTC
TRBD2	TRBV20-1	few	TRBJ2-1	CSARGTSGNEQFF	TGCAGTGCTAGGGGGACTAGCGGGAATGAGCAGTTCTTC
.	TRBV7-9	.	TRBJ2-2	CASSPGVRAGELFF	TGTGCCAGCAGCCCAGGGGTCCGGGCCGGGGAGCTGTTTTTT
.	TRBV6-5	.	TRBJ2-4	CASSYRRSGVAKNIQYF	TGTGCCAGCAGTTACCGCAGGAGCGGTGTAGCCAAAAACATTCAGTACTTC
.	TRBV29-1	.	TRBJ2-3	CSVERGQGIMVDTQYF	TGCAGCGTTGAACGCGGGCAGGGGATTATGGTGGATACGCAGTATTTT
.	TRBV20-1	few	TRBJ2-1	CSARRVDRSYNEQFF	TGCAGTGCTAGGCGTGTAGACCGCTCCTACAATGAGCAGTTCTTC
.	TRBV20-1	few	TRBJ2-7	CSAGISTQYTGKAHEQYF	TGCAGTGCTGGGATCTCTACTCAGTATACAGGGAAGGCCCACGAGCAGTACTTC
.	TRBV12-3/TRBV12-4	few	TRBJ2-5	CASSFRQGGGLRETQYF	TGTGCCAGCAGTTTTCGTCAGGGGGGAGGGTTACGGGAGACCCAGTACTTC
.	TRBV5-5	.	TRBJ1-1	CASSDFGTTTGTEAFF	TGTGCCAGCAGCGACTTCGGGACAACAACCGGGACTGAAGCTTTCTTT
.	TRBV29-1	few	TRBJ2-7	CSVEVPGLGGTWGSYEQYF	TGCAGCGTTGAAGTCCCGGGGTTGGGGGGTACGTGGGGCTCCTACGAGCAGTACTTC
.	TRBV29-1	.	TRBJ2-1	CTPRGTYNEQFF	TGCACGCCCCGGGGGACCTACAATGAGCAGTTCTTC
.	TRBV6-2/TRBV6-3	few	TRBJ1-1	CASQLTLDQGSTEAFF	TGTGCCAGCCAACTCACCTTAGACCAGGGGAGTACTGAAGCTTTCTTT
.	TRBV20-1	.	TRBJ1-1	CSASPLYGGEYTEAFF	TGCAGTGCTAGCCCTTTATATGGGGGAGAGTACACTGAAGCTTTCTTT
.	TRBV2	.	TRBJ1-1	CASSDPDNEAFF	TGTGCCAGCAGTGACCCGGATAATGAAGCTTTCTTT
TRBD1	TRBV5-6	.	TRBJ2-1	CASSRDRVSSHEQFF	TGTGCCAGCAGCAGGGACAGGGTCTCTTCCCATGAGCAGTTCTTC
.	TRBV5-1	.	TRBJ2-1	CASSSSGQEQFF	TGCGCCAGCAGCTCGTCAGGACAGGAGCAGTTCTTC
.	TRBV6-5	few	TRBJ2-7	CASSHGAPGVRYEQYF	TGTGCCAGCAGTCATGGGGCCCCAGGGGTCAGATACGAGCAGTACTTC
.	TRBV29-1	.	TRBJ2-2	CSVNRVNTGELFF	TGCAGCGTTAACAGGGTTAACACCGGGGAGCTGTTTTTT
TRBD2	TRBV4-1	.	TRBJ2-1	CASSPRSLAGGINEQFF	TGCGCCAGCAGCCCCCGGAGTTTGGCGGGGGGAATAAATGAGCAGTTCTTC
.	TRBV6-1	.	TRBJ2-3	CASSRSRVSTDTQYF	TGTGCCAGCAGTCGGAGCAGGGTTTCTACAGATACGCAGTATTTT
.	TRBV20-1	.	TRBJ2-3	CSARPFTSTDTQYF	TGCAGTGCTAGGCCCTTCACTAGCACAGATACGCAGTATTTT
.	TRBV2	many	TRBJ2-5	CASSASQVQETQYF	TGTGCCAGCAGTGCGTCACAGGTCCAAGAGACCCAGTACTTC
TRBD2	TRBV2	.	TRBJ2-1	CASSEGGTRYNEQFF	TGTGCCAGCAGTGAAGGGGGGACTAGGTACAATGAGCAGTTCTTC
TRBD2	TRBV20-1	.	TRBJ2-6	CSARYRGGSGANVLTF	TGCAGTGCTAGGTACCGGGGGGGCTCTGGGGCCAACGTCCTGACTTTC
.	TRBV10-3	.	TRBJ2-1	CATSRKGVSYNEQFF	TGTGCCACATCCCGAAAGGGGGTCTCCTACAATGAGCAGTTCTTC
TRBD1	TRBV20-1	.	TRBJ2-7	CSALPRTGVRYEQYF	TGCAGTGCTCTTCCGCGGACAGGGGTTCGCTACGAGCAGTACTTC
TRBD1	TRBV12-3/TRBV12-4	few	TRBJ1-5	CASSLRGQGFYSNQPQHF	TGTGCCAGCAGTTTAAGAGGACAGGGGTTTTATAGCAATCAGCCCCAGCATTTT
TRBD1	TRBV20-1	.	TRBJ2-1	CSGLGRDRVNEQFF	TGCAGTGGGTTGGGGAGGGACAGGGTTAATGAGCAGTTCTTC
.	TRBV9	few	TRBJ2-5	CASSVVGGTQETQYF	TGTGCCAGCAGCGTAGTTGGGGGAACCCAAGAGACCCAGTACTTC
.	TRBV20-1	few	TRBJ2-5	CSATDGEETQYF	TGCAGTGCTACGGACGGAGAAGAGACCCAGTACTTC
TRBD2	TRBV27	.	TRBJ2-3	CASSLSSSGADTQYF	TGTGCCAGCAGTTTATCGTCTAGCGGGGCAGATACGCAGTATTTT
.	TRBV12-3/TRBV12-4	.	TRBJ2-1	CASSNRTGIYNEQFF	TGTGCCAGCAGTAATCGGACGGGGATTTACAATGAGCAGTTCTTC
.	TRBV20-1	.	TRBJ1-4	CSARRRATNEKLFF	TGCAGTGCTAGGAGGAGAGCAACTAATGAAAAACTGTTTTTT
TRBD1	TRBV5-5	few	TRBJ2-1	CASSGISGGPRGNEQFF	TGTGCCAGCAGCGGCATATCAGGGGGCCCTCGGGGCAATGAGCAGTTCTTC
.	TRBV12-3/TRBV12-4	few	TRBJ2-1	CASSPYLGGNEQFF	TGTGCCAGCAGTCCCTATCTGGGAGGTAATGAGCAGTTCTTC
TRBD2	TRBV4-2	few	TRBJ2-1	CAAGLAGVATTDNEQFF	TGTGCCGCGGGGCTAGCGGGGGTCGCGACAACAGACAATGAGCAGTTCTTC
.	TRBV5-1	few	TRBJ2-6	CATDNGGAGANVLTF	TGCGCCACCGACAACGGTGGAGCTGGGGCCAACGTCCTGACTTTC
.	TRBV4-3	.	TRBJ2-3	CASSQGPSVGDTQYF	TGCGCCAGCAGCCAAGGCCCCTCCGTCGGCGATACGCAGTATTTT
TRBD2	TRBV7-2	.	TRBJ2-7	CASRPLAGDNYEQYF	TGTGCCAGCAGGCCTCTAGCGGGGGATAATTACGAGCAGTACTTC
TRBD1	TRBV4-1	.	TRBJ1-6	CASSQEGTGVSPWSPLHF	TGCGCCAGCAGCCAAGAAGGGACAGGGGTCTCCCCCTGGTCACCCCTCCACTTT
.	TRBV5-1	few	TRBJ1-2	CASSLGGLDYGYTF	TGCGCCAGCAGCTTGGGCGGGTTGGACTATGGCTACACCTTC
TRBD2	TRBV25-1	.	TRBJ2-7	CASSKRGVYEQYF	TGTGCCAGCAGCAAACGGGGGGTTTACGAGCAGTACTTC
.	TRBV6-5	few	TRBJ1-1	CASSYQVLGEAFF	TGTGCCAGCAGTTATCAGGTTCTCGGTGAAGCTTTCTTT